These 27 T cell receptor beta chains originate from one sample sequenced in a study of PD-L1 blockade in urothelial cancer. Sequenced by immunoSEQ multiplex PCR; TCRdb stores in-frame clones only, minus some. The repertoire holds 60,000 to 85,000 clones, with around 87% as singletons. The sequenced sample was PBMCs, obtained around atezolizumab (anti-PD-L1) treatment. All receptors come from a woman in her seventies with urothelial cancer.

The rearrangement links TRBV6-1 to TRBJ2-5; maybe TRBD2 (7 bases). CDR3 length: 15 residues. Trimming removed 6 bases at V and 5 bases at J, with 19 bases between. Germline V gene lookup returns CDR1 MNHNS and CDR2 SASEGT. The CDR3 loop is CASSRRGAEGETQYF. In DNA form, the CDR3 reads TGTGCCAGCAGCCGTCGGGGGGCCGAAGGGGAGACCCAGTACTTC.

This rearrangement joins TRBV5-1 to TRBJ2-4; 8 nucleotides agree with TRBD1. The CDR3 has 12 amino acids. V lost 4 bases to trimming and J lost 10 bases; unmatched junction nucleotides: 4. From germline, CDR1 is SGHRS and CDR2 YFSETQ. This CDR3 is CASSADRVIQYF. For the CDR3, the DNA is TGCGCCAGCAGCGCGGACAGGGTGATTCAGTACTTC.

The rearrangement joins TRBV30 to TRBJ1-3, with a weak D call TRBD1 (5 bases). There are 13 residues in the CDR3. Germline V gene data show CDR1 as GTSNPN and CDR2 as SVGIG (reference sequence). With 0 bases removed from V and 7 bases from J, the gap between germline ends came to 10 bases. The CDR3 loop reads CAWSVERGNTIYF. The CDR3 DNA reads TGTGCCTGGAGTGTGGAGCGGGGGAACACCATATATTTT.

The chain recombines TRBV4-2 with TRBJ2-6, with 9 bases lining up with TRBD1. The CDR3 totals 17 residues. Unmatched junction bases numbered 4, after V lost 4 bases and J lost 0 bases. The germline CDR1 and CDR2 sequences are LGHNA and YNFKEQ. The DNA of the CDR3 is TGTGCCAGCAGCCCGACAGGGGGTAGCTCTGGGGCCAACGTCCTGACTTTC. Translated: CASSPTGGSSGANVLTF.

The chain joins TRBV11-3 to TRBJ1-1; 8 bases are a match to TRBD1. Germline CDR1 and CDR2: SGHNT and YENEEA. The CDR3 is 15 amino acids. Unmatched junction bases numbered 2, after V lost 1 base and J lost 1 base. The CDR3 loop reads CASSLGQGKNTEAFF. CDR3 coding DNA: TGTGCCAGCAGCTTAGGACAGGGGAAGAACACTGAAGCTTTCTTT.

Only a few counts were recorded for this clone. This chain links TRBV7-9 with TRBJ1-2, with D unresolved. The CDR3 spans 11 residues. Trimming left V 1 base short and J 7 bases short, with 4 bases between. Germline values: CDR1 SEHNR, CDR2 FQNEAQ (reference sequence). This CDR3 is CASSLGPGYTF. CDR3 sequence (DNA): TGTGCCAGCAGCTTAGGGCCTGGCTACACCTTC.

This chain uses TRBV28 with TRBJ1-5; TRBD1 agrees at 10 bases. CDR1 is MDHEN, CDR2 SYDVKM, per germline. The CDR3 runs 18 residues. The trim removed 5 bases at V and 0 bases at J, leaving 10 bases unmatched. The DNA for the CDR3 is TGTGCCAGCAGTCGGCCGGGACAGGGGCCATATAGCAATCAGCCCCAGCATTTT. This sequence encodes CASSRPGQGPYSNQPQHF.

This clone was picked up a small number of times. The rearrangement links TRBV4-1 to TRBJ1-5; TRBD1 might be the D (5 bases). Trimming removed 2 bases from V and 0 bases from J, with 8 bases in between. The CDR3 runs to 15 residues. From germline, CDR1 is MGHRA and CDR2 YSYEKL. The CDR3 reads CASSQRTGSNQPQHF. The CDR3 DNA reads TGCGCCAGCAGCCAACGCACAGGTAGCAATCAGCCCCAGCATTTT.

The rearrangement uses TRBV5-1 and TRBJ2-3; D is perhaps TRBD2 (5 bases). This CDR3 spans 16 amino acids. The germline V and J ends were trimmed by 1 base and 2 bases, with 14 bases remaining between them. Germline V lookup: CDR1 SGHRS, CDR2 YFSETQ. CDR3 bases: TGCGCCAGCAGCTTGAACGGGATGGGGAACACAGATACGCAGTATTTT. Translating gives CASSLNGMGNTDTQYF.

This clone was seen a handful of times. This chain joins TRBV7-2 and TRBJ1-1; D uncertain. The V end lost 5 bases, the J end lost 6 bases, and 10 bases lay between the germline ends. CDR1 and CDR2 (germline): SGHTA, FQGNSA. This CDR3 is 12 amino acids long. The CDR3: CASSPGGSEAFF. The CDR3 nucleotides read TGTGCCAGCAGCCCTGGAGGTTCTGAAGCTTTCTTT. Complete variable domain (other parts from reference TRBV7-2 and TRBJ1-1): GAGVSQSPSNKVTEKGKDVELRCDPISGHTALYWYRQSLGQGLEFLIYFQGNSAPDKSGLPSDRFSAERTGGSVSTLTIQRTQQEDSAVYLCASSPGGSEAFFGQGTRLTVV.

This chain's CDR3 is CASSSGGAYEQYF. Here the CDR3 DNA reads TGTGCCAGCTCTAGCGGGGGGGCCTACGAGCAGTACTTC. J is TRBJ2-7 and V is TRBV9; 12 bases align to TRBD2. The CDR3 length is 13 residues. The germline V gene has CDR1 SGDLS and CDR2 YYNGEE. Unmatched junction bases numbered 1, after V lost 7 bases and J lost 2 bases.

This chain joins TRBV28 and TRBJ2-7, with TRBD2 matching over 7 bases. Germline V gene data show CDR1 as MDHEN and CDR2 as SYDVKM. The CDR3 is made up of 15 amino acids. J gave up 3 bases and V 6 bases, and 11 bases lay outside the gene matches. The CDR3 coding sequence is TGTGCCAGCAGGGCCGGGGTGGGGGGGAACTACGAGCAGTACTTC. Its protein product is CASRAGVGGNYEQYF. The full variable domain, its missing parts supplied by reference TRBV28 and TRBJ2-7, is DVKVTQSSRYLVKRTGEKVFLECVQDMDHENMFWYRQDPGLGLRLIYFSYDVKMKEKGDIPEGYSVSREKKERFSLILESASTNQTSMYLCASRAGVGGNYEQYFGPGTRLTVT.

The chain has TRBV5-6 and TRBJ2-2; the D gene is possibly TRBD1 (6 bases). Germline V gene sequence: CDR1 SGHDT, CDR2 YYEEEE. This CDR3 comprises 15 residues. V gave up 1 base and J gave up 1 base, with 8 bases separating them. The CDR3 bases are TGTGCCAGCAGCTTGTTAGGGGGGAACACCGGGGAGCTGTTTTTT. It encodes CASSLLGGNTGELFF.

V and J are TRBV28 and TRBJ2-5, with TRBD2 matching over 10 bases. Germline values: CDR1 MDHEN, CDR2 SYDVKM. The CDR3 contains 17 residues. Unmatched junction bases numbered 10, after V lost 6 bases and J lost 0 bases. DNA for the CDR3: TGTGCCAGCAGCCCGGTAGCTAGCGGGAGCTACCAAGAGACCCAGTACTTC. Amino acid sequence: CASSPVASGSYQETQYF.

This chain joins TRBV7-2 and TRBJ2-1; TRBD2 matches 10 bases. The CDR3 spans 16 residues. CDR1 and CDR2 (germline): SGHTA, FQGNSA. Losses at the gene ends were 5 bases for V and 1 base for J; bases not matched to a gene: 5. In DNA form, the CDR3 reads TGTGCCAGCAGCGCAGGACTAGCGGCATCCTACAATGAGCAGTTCTTC. Encoded protein: CASSAGLAASYNEQFF.

This chain links TRBV2 with TRBJ1-3, with 9 bases matching TRBD1. The junction had 1 base not matched to a gene; V was cut back by 6 bases and J by 4 bases. Germline CDR1 and CDR2: SNHLY and FYNNEI. This CDR3 comprises 13 residues. The CDR3 here is CASRGTGGNTIYF. The DNA of the CDR3 is TGTGCCAGCAGGGGGACAGGGGGAAACACCATATATTTT. Looking up the rest from reference TRBV2 and TRBJ1-3 gives the full variable domain: EPEVTQTPSHQVTQMGQEVILRCVPISNHLYFYWYRQILGQKVEFLVSFYNNEISEKSEIFDDQFSVERPDGSNFTLKIRSTKLEDSAMYFCASRGTGGNTIYFGEGSWLTVV.

The genes are TRBV25-1 and TRBJ2-7, with D unresolved. The V gene's germline CDR1 is MGHDK and CDR2 SYGVNS. This CDR3 is built from 14 residues. Between the trimmed V and J ends, which lost 4 bases and 0 bases, there was a span of 10 bases. The CDR3 DNA is TGTGCCAGCAGTGGGCCCGGGTACTCCTACGAGCAGTACTTC. This encodes CASSGPGYSYEQYF.

The genes are TRBV28 and TRBJ1-4; a weak D match, TRBD1 (5 bases). Trimming left V 5 bases short and J 5 bases short, with 15 bases between. Germline V gene sequence: CDR1 MDHEN, CDR2 SYDVKM. This CDR3 comprises 15 residues. For the CDR3, the DNA is TGTGCCAGCAGTCCCCCGACAGTTTCCAATGAAAAACTGTTTTTT. It translates to CASSPPTVSNEKLFF.

The rearrangement joins TRBV28 to TRBJ1-1, with D unresolved. CDR1 MDHEN and CDR2 SYDVKM come from the germline V gene. Trimming removed 6 bases from V and 2 bases from J, with 7 bases in between. This CDR3 comprises 12 residues. CDR3 residues: CASSYLNTEAFF. In DNA, the CDR3 is TGTGCCAGCAGCTACCTAAACACTGAAGCTTTCTTT. The whole variable domain, remainder taken from reference TRBV28 and TRBJ1-1, is DVKVTQSSRYLVKRTGEKVFLECVQDMDHENMFWYRQDPGLGLRLIYFSYDVKMKEKGDIPEGYSVSREKKERFSLILESASTNQTSMYLCASSYLNTEAFFGQGTRLTVV.

The CDR3 region has the DNA TGTGCCAGCAGTTATGACAGGGTTGGCAATTCACCCCTCCACTTT. Translated, it gives CASSYDRVGNSPLHF. The chain employs TRBV6-5 and TRBJ1-6; TRBD1 matches at 7 bases. The CDR3 is 15 residues long. The V segment lost 3 bases and the J segment 7 bases; nucleotides outside the gene matches: 6. CDR1 and CDR2 from the germline V gene are MNHEY and SVGAGI.

The chain uses TRBV19 and TRBJ2-3; D gene unclear. Trimming took off 4 bases at V and 4 bases at J, with 18 bases between the two ends. CDR1 is LNHDA, CDR2 SQIVND, per germline (reference sequence). The CDR3 covers 16 residues. The CDR3 DNA reads TGTGCCAGTAGTACTCTGGGCCTAATTGGCGCAGATACGCAGTATTTT. It is translated as CASSTLGLIGADTQYF.

The V gene is TRBV28, the J gene TRBJ2-7, with 8 bases matching TRBD2. J gave up 0 bases and V 4 bases, and 8 bases lay outside the gene matches. This CDR3 is built from 16 residues. Germline assignment: CDR1 MDHEN and CDR2 SYDVKM. The CDR3 coding sequence is TGTGCCAGCAGTTCGCCTAGCGGGTTTGCCTCCTACGAGCAGTACTTC. Translated: CASSSPSGFASYEQYF.

This clone was detected only a few times. V usage is TRBV30 and J usage is TRBJ1-2; D is ambiguous. Trimming took 4 bases from V and 6 from J, leaving 9 bases between them. The germline V gene encodes CDR1 GTSNPN and CDR2 SVGIG (reference sequence). CDR3 size: 11 residues. For the CDR3, the DNA is TGTGCCTGGACCCCCGGGAATGGCTACACCTTC. It yields the protein CAWTPGNGYTF.

The J gene is TRBJ2-2, the V gene TRBV27; 8 bases are shared with TRBD1. The CDR3 covers 17 residues. Germline V gene data show CDR1 as MNHEY and CDR2 as SMNVEV (reference sequence). With V trimmed by 5 bases and J by 8 bases, 16 bases remained unmatched. CDR3 bases: TGTGCCAGCAGTCCCCCGACAGGGGATTCTGATTATGGGGAGCTGTTTTTT. Translation gives CASSPPTGDSDYGELFF.

The chain has TRBV2 and TRBJ1-1; D is uncertain. Trimming stripped 6 bases from V and 10 bases from J, with 12 bases between. The CDR3 consists of 11 residues. The germline V gene encodes CDR1 SNHLY and CDR2 FYNNEI. The CDR3 sequence is CASRETVAAFF. Here the CDR3 DNA reads TGTGCCAGCAGAGAGACTGTAGCAGCTTTCTTT.

The chain uses TRBV28 and TRBJ2-5, with TRBD2 matching over 8 bases. Germline V gene lookup returns CDR1 MDHEN and CDR2 SYDVKM. CDR3 size: 16 residues. V gave up 3 bases and J gave up 5 bases; unmatched junction bases: 11. The CDR3 region is CASSFWSGGVIETQYF. CDR3 DNA sequence: TGTGCCAGCAGTTTCTGGTCGGGAGGGGTCATTGAGACCCAGTACTTC.

The rearrangement uses TRBV19 and TRBJ2-7, with 8 bases fitting TRBD1. CDR3 length: 14 residues. The V gene's germline CDR1 is LNHDA and CDR2 SQIVND (reference sequence). Trimming at V came to 8 bases and at J to 5 bases, leaving 11 bases not matched to a gene. Here the CDR3 DNA reads TGTGCCAGTGCACTCGGACAGGGTGTCCACGAGCAGTACTTC. This gives the protein CASALGQGVHEQYF.